This is a list of T cell receptor beta chains from one sample in a study of Ad26.COV2.S vaccination and SARS-CoV-2 variants. This table comes from immunoSEQ multiplex PCR, and its TCRdb copy is limited to in-frame clones, with some not included. Among some 270,000 clones listed, approximately 88% were seen once. This material consisted of peripheral blood, taken in a trial of Ad26.COV2.S vaccine versus placebo. Receptors were obtained from a person between 18 and 60 years old who received the Ad26.COV2.S COVID-19 vaccine or a placebo. Both conserved end residues are part of each CDR3. D genes are given only for firm matches. Clone sizes are given selectively: once, few, many, or a class where the clone is expanded.

cdr3_aa cdr3_nt v_call d_call clone_size j_call
CAISEGGPNTEAFF TGTGCCATCAGTGAGGGGGGCCCGAACACTGAAGCTTTCTTT TRBV10-3 - - TRBJ1-1
CASSYRGESGANVLTF TGCGCCAGCAGCTACAGGGGGGAGTCTGGGGCCAACGTCCTGACTTTC TRBV4-1 TRBD1 - TRBJ2-6
CASSLKGTAYSGANVLTF TGTGCCAGCAGCTTAAAGGGGACTGCCTACTCTGGGGCCAACGTCCTGACTTTC TRBV11-2 - - TRBJ2-6
CASSLGLASKRGQFF TGTGCCAGCAGCCTCGGACTAGCGAGTAAGAGGGGGCAGTTCTTC TRBV5-6 TRBD2 - TRBJ2-1
CSASSGFLAKNIQYF TGCAGTGCTAGTTCTGGGTTTCTAGCCAAAAACATTCAGTACTTC TRBV20-1 - - TRBJ2-4
CASSSQIVVSGTYEQYF TGTGCCAGCAGCTCCCAAATTGTGGTCTCAGGGACCTACGAGCAGTACTTC TRBV7-8 - few TRBJ2-7
CASSHPGGVSNYGYTF TGCGCCAGCAGTCACCCGGGAGGGGTCTCTAACTATGGCTACACCTTC TRBV23-1 - - TRBJ1-2
CASSVSRGGHQPQHF TGTGCCAGCAGCGTATCTCGGGGGGGGCATCAGCCCCAGCATTTT TRBV2 - - TRBJ1-5
CASSIASSGGVDTQYF TGTGCCAGTAGTATAGCAAGTAGCGGGGGGGTTGATACGCAGTATTTT TRBV19 TRBD2 - TRBJ2-3
CASSTQVAPYEQYF TGTGCCAGTAGTACTCAGGTCGCGCCCTACGAGCAGTACTTC TRBV19 - - TRBJ2-7
CASSYGTGGFATNEKLFF TGTGCCAGCAGCTATGGGACAGGAGGATTTGCAACTAATGAAAAACTGTTTTTT TRBV14 TRBD1 - TRBJ1-4
CASSATGTGTQPQHF TGTGCCAGCAGCGCAACCGGGACAGGGACTCAGCCCCAGCATTTT TRBV7-2 TRBD1 - TRBJ1-5
CAWRRLAYYNEQFF TGTGCCTGGAGAAGACTAGCGTACTACAATGAGCAGTTCTTC TRBV30 TRBD2 - TRBJ2-1
CASSERGGSSTQYF TGTGCCAGTAGTGAGCGGGGGGGCTCGTCTACGCAGTATTTT TRBV19 TRBD2 - TRBJ2-3
CASSAGRASGYTF TGTGCCAGCAGCGCCGGACGGGCAAGTGGCTACACCTTC TRBV9 - - TRBJ1-2
CASSESAGANVLTF TGTGCCAGCAGTGAAAGCGCGGGGGCCAACGTCCTGACTTTC TRBV6-1 - - TRBJ2-6
CASSLPGRETQYF TGCGCCAGCAGCTTGCCAGGCAGGGAGACCCAGTACTTC TRBV5-1 - - TRBJ2-5
CSVTLRDSFHEQYF TGCAGCGTCACCCTCCGGGACTCATTCCACGAGCAGTACTTC TRBV29-1 - once TRBJ2-7
CASSGQGGNTIYF TGTGCCAGCAGTGGGCAGGGAGGAAACACCATATATTTT TRBV2 - - TRBJ1-3
CASSSLAGAGETQYF TGTGCCAGCAGCTCCCTAGCGGGAGCCGGGGAGACCCAGTACTTC TRBV7-2 TRBD2 - TRBJ2-5
CASSPGTGRGQPQHF TGCGCCAGCAGCCCGGGGACAGGGCGGGGACAGCCCCAGCATTTT TRBV5-1 TRBD1 few TRBJ1-5
CASSYSRGWGTEAFF TGTGCCAGCAGTTACTCGCGGGGGTGGGGCACTGAAGCTTTCTTT TRBV6-5 - - TRBJ1-1
CASTGNGLNTEAFF TGCGCCAGCACCGGAAACGGTCTGAACACTGAAGCTTTCTTT TRBV10-2 - few TRBJ1-1
CASSVEPSNYGYTF TGTGCCAGCAGCGTAGAACCGTCTAACTATGGCTACACCTTC TRBV9 - - TRBJ1-2
CASSLASADTQYF TGTGCCAGCAGTTTAGCTTCCGCAGATACGCAGTATTTT TRBV12-3/TRBV12-4 - few TRBJ2-3
CATKDRYGYTF TGTGCCACCAAGGACAGGTATGGCTACACCTTC TRBV24-1 TRBD1 - TRBJ1-2
CASSVDPGGVAYEQYF TGTGCCAGCAGCGTAGATCCTGGCGGGGTAGCCTACGAGCAGTACTTC TRBV9 - - TRBJ2-7
CASSEWSEAYVPGELFF TGTGCCAGCAGTGAATGGTCGGAGGCTTATGTACCCGGGGAGCTGTTTTTT TRBV25-1 - few TRBJ2-2
CASSQISTDTQYF TGTGCCAGCAGCCAGATCAGCACAGATACGCAGTATTTT TRBV7-2 - - TRBJ2-3
CASSMPRGAGYNSPLHF TGTGCCAGCAGTATGCCCCGGGGGGCTGGCTATAATTCACCCCTCCACTTT TRBV27 - few TRBJ1-6
CASSQEVSGVNYGYTF TGTGCCAGCAGCCAAGAAGTCTCAGGGGTCAACTATGGCTACACCTTC TRBV4-2 - - TRBJ1-2
CASSESGVRTEAFF TGTGCCAGCAGTGAATCAGGGGTAAGGACTGAAGCTTTCTTT TRBV25-1 - - TRBJ1-1
CASSYDRGSGNTIYF TGTGCCAGCAGTTACGACAGGGGCTCTGGAAACACCATATATTTT TRBV6-5 TRBD1 - TRBJ1-3